Detailed here is one T cell receptor beta chain. Its antigen is unidentified. Germline V gene sequence: CDR1 SGHRS, CDR2 YFSETQ. CDR3 length: 16 amino acids. After removal of 4 bases from V and 10 bases from J, the junction contained 10 bases not matched to a gene. The data were produced by immunoSEQ multiplex PCR, yet TCRdb's version contains in-frame clones alone and is incomplete. The sample consists of approximately 590,000 clones, roughly 95% of them appearing once. This specimen belongs to a study of shared clonotypes between healthy human individuals. About the study: Each donor contributed plates that comprised three CD4 naive, three CD4 memory, two CD8 naive and one CD8 memory.

Overall study findings and caveats: The study sampled only blood, and tissue repertoires likely differ.

Cells designated naive CD8 were CD45RO-negative and were positively selected for CCR7, with terminally differentiated effector memory CD45RA+ cells excluded. All donors were Caucasian adults living in Nashville, Tennessee. The chain is built from TRBV5-1 and TRBJ2-1; 14 bases fit TRBD2. This receptor was obtained from a woman aged 25 to 45 in good health. The sample was naive CD8+ T cells sorted from blood. CDR3 amino acids: CASSPTGTSGRDEQFF. The CDR3 DNA follows: TGCGCCAGCAGCCCCACCGGGACTAGCGGGAGAGACGAGCAGTTCTTC.